The rows below give T cell receptor beta chains drawn from one sample of a study of cytomegalovirus exposure and HLA in healthy donors. Some clones are missing from TCRdb's copy, which holds only in-frame ones; the method was immunoSEQ multiplex PCR. The table lists approximately 73,000 clones, about 60% of them singletons. Sequenced sample: PBMCs. These receptors all stem from a man aged 30 to 39 in good health and CMV-seropositive. Both conserved end residues are part of each CDR3. A D gene is named only where the DNA matches it firmly. Where a row states a size, it is once, few, many or the class of an expanded clone; other rows omit it.

d_call: TRBD1; j_call: TRBJ1-2; v_call: TRBV9; clone_size: -; cdr3_aa: CASGRQGRGSGYTF; cdr3_nt: TGTGCCAGCGGAAGACAGGGGAGGGGGAGTGGCTACACCTTC
d_call: TRBD2; j_call: TRBJ2-1; v_call: TRBV6-6; clone_size: -; cdr3_aa: CASTRSGLAGRDEQFF; cdr3_nt: TGTGCCAGCACCCGGAGTGGGCTAGCGGGAAGAGATGAGCAGTTCTTC
d_call: TRBD1; j_call: TRBJ1-1; v_call: TRBV7-3; clone_size: -; cdr3_aa: CASSPQPQQGINTEAFF; cdr3_nt: TGTGCCAGCAGCCCTCAGCCCCAACAGGGGATCAACACTGAAGCTTTCTTT
d_call: -; j_call: TRBJ2-7; v_call: TRBV7-6; clone_size: -; cdr3_aa: CASSFRQSSYEQYF; cdr3_nt: TGTGCCAGCAGCTTTCGACAGTCCTCCTACGAGCAGTACTTC
d_call: -; j_call: TRBJ2-3; v_call: TRBV19; clone_size: -; cdr3_aa: CATSSRDTQYF; cdr3_nt: TGTGCCACCTCAAGTCGGGATACGCAGTATTTT
d_call: TRBD1; j_call: TRBJ1-5; v_call: TRBV7-2; clone_size: -; cdr3_aa: CASNLGDRDSNQPQHF; cdr3_nt: TGTGCCAGCAACTTGGGGGACAGGGATAGCAATCAGCCCCAGCATTTT
d_call: TRBD2; j_call: TRBJ2-1; v_call: TRBV5-6; clone_size: -; cdr3_aa: CANSLVAGERYNEQFF; cdr3_nt: TGTGCCAACAGCTTGGTAGCGGGGGAGAGGTACAATGAGCAGTTCTTC
d_call: TRBD1; j_call: TRBJ2-7; v_call: TRBV4-1; clone_size: -; cdr3_aa: CASSQGQGTPYEQYF; cdr3_nt: TGCGCCAGCAGCCAAGGACAGGGCACCCCCTACGAGCAGTACTTC
d_call: -; j_call: TRBJ1-2; v_call: TRBV7-9; clone_size: -; cdr3_aa: CASSLVYGSGFSDYGYTF; cdr3_nt: TGTGCCAGCAGCTTAGTTTATGGGTCAGGGTTTTCCGACTATGGCTACACCTTC
d_call: -; j_call: TRBJ1-6; v_call: TRBV7-3; clone_size: few; cdr3_aa: CASSELGGGGSPLHF; cdr3_nt: TGTGCCAGCAGCGAACTCGGGGGGGGTGGATCACCCCTCCACTTT
d_call: -; j_call: TRBJ2-3; v_call: TRBV7-6; clone_size: -; cdr3_aa: CASSSRVGGAGTDTQYF; cdr3_nt: TGTGCCAGCAGCTCCCGGGTGGGGGGGGCTGGCACAGATACGCAGTATTTT